These 20 T cell receptor beta chains originate from one sample sequenced in a study of blood T cell repertoires in COVID-19. This table comes from immunoSEQ multiplex PCR, and its TCRdb copy is limited to in-frame clones, with some not included. The repertoire includes 150,000 to 200,000 clones, approximately 89% of them detected once, and roughly 3% sits in the top ten. The sequencing sample was made of peripheral blood. These receptors were taken from a man between 65 and 79 years old with acute or convalescent COVID-19.

The V gene is TRBV28, the J gene TRBJ2-2; 8 bases map to TRBD1. The CDR3 sequence is 17 residues long. With 3 bases clipped from V and 3 bases from J, the junction kept 9 bases outside the gene matches. The germline CDR1 and CDR2 sequences are MDHEN and SYDVKM. Here the CDR3 reads CASSFYPQGADTGELFF. The CDR3 DNA reads TGTGCCAGCAGTTTTTACCCTCAGGGGGCCGACACCGGGGAGCTGTTTTTT.

This clone was found once. The chain links TRBV19 to TRBJ1-5, with D unclear. The germline V gene has CDR1 LNHDA and CDR2 SQIVND (reference sequence). Trimming pared 3 bases from V and 1 base from J, leaving 16 bases between. The CDR3 extends over 17 amino acids. CDR3 in amino acids: CASSMRGGSQSNQPQHF. Written as DNA, the CDR3 is TGTGCCAGTAGTATGAGAGGAGGGTCCCAGAGCAATCAGCCCCAGCATTTT.

CDR3 coding DNA: TGTGCCAGCAGTTCAAATTATGGGACAGGGCGTGGGGCCAACGTCCTGACTTTC. Translated: CASSSNYGTGRGANVLTF. The chain recombines TRBV6-2 or TRBV6-3 with TRBJ2-6, with 9 bases fitting TRBD1. CDR1 is MNHEY, CDR2 SVGEGT, per germline. The CDR3 runs 18 residues. J gave up 3 bases and V 4 bases, and 10 bases lay outside the gene matches.

CDR3 DNA: TGTGCCATCAGCCGGGGGAGGGGGATCAATGAGCAGTTCTTC. Encoded protein: CAISRGRGINEQFF. The rearrangement joins TRBV10-3 to TRBJ2-1; the D gene is possibly TRBD2 (7 bases). Trimming shortened V by 6 bases and J by 6 bases, and 15 bases separated the two germline ends. The CDR3 extends over 14 amino acids. Germline V gene sequence: CDR1 ENHRY, CDR2 SYGVKD.

The chain employs TRBV19 and TRBJ2-7; the D is unclear. Looked up from germline, CDR1 is LNHDA and CDR2 is SQIVND (reference sequence). Trimming removed 5 bases from V and 3 bases from J, with 26 bases in between. The CDR3 runs to 18 residues. The CDR3 region has the DNA TGTGCCAGTAGTCCCAGCAGTACACTCCGGGTCCCATTCTACGAGCAGTACTTC. It codes for CASSPSSTLRVPFYEQYF. Drawing the rest from reference TRBV19 and TRBJ2-7, the complete variable domain is DGGITQSPKYLFRKEGQNVTLSCEQNLNHDAMYWYRQDPGQGLRLIYYSQIVNDFQKGDIAEGYSVSREKKESFPLTVTSAQKNPTAFYLCASSPSSTLRVPFYEQYFGPGTRLTVT.

The V call is TRBV18, the J call TRBJ2-7, with 8 bases matching TRBD1. V lost 6 bases and J lost 4; bases outside the gene matches: 5. Looked up from germline, CDR1 is KGHSH and CDR2 is LQKENI. The CDR3 contains 13 residues. The CDR3 sequence: CASSLTGGYEQYF. The DNA for the CDR3 is TGTGCCAGCTCGCTAACAGGGGGGTACGAGCAGTACTTC.

The rearrangement links TRBV14 to TRBJ1-2; 7 bases are shared with TRBD1. Germline V CDR1 and CDR2: SGHDN, FVKESK. With V trimmed by 1 base and J by 4 bases, 3 bases remained unmatched. The CDR3 has 14 residues. In DNA form, the CDR3 reads TGTGCCAGCAGCCAAGGGACAGGCCTCTATGGCTACACCTTC. As protein: CASSQGTGLYGYTF.

The DNA of the CDR3 is TGTGCCAGCAGTTCGAGGGTCTTGGAGACCCAGTACTTC. The encoded protein is CASSSRVLETQYF. The chain combines TRBV27 with TRBJ2-5; D is perhaps TRBD2 (5 bases). V lost 4 bases and J 5 bases, leaving 11 bases between the germline ends. CDR3 length: 13 amino acids. Germline V gives CDR1 MNHEY, CDR2 SMNVEV (reference sequence).

The chain joins TRBV11-2 to TRBJ2-7, with 7 bases identical to TRBD2. Germline CDR1 is SGHAT and CDR2 is FQNNGV. The CDR3 extends over 17 amino acids. The V gene end was trimmed by 5 bases and the J gene end by 2 bases; junction bases not matched to a gene: 15. The chain's CDR3 is CASSPPPGRGFTYEQYF. CDR3 nucleotide sequence: TGTGCCAGCAGCCCCCCCCCGGGGAGGGGATTTACCTACGAGCAGTACTTC.

J is TRBJ2-3 and V is TRBV29-1; TRBD2 matches at 9 bases. Germline V gives CDR1 SQVTM, CDR2 ANQGSEA. The CDR3 is 15 amino acids. With V trimmed by 7 bases and J by 3 bases, 11 bases remained unmatched. DNA of the CDR3: TGCAGCGCCCCCCCGTTAGCGGGAGTTACAGATACGCAGTATTTT. This sequence encodes CSAPPLAGVTDTQYF.

This chain joins TRBV10-3 and TRBJ2-7; 10 nucleotides align to TRBD1. The trim removed 5 bases at V and 2 bases at J, leaving 6 bases unmatched. The CDR3 contains 15 residues. Germline CDR1 is ENHRY and CDR2 is SYGVKD. The CDR3: CAISTVGQGAYEQYF. The DNA of the CDR3 is TGTGCCATCAGTACGGTAGGACAGGGGGCCTACGAGCAGTACTTC.

This clone has a handful of counts. This rearrangement joins TRBV6-5 to TRBJ1-1, with D perhaps matching TRBD1 (6 bases). V shed 6 bases and J shed 4 bases, with 18 bases lying between them. Germline V gene sequence: CDR1 MNHEY, CDR2 SVGAGI. This CDR3 has 15 amino acids. CDR3 region: CASSASSTGSTEAFF. The DNA for the CDR3 is TGTGCCAGCAGCGCCAGCTCGACAGGCTCCACTGAAGCTTTCTTT.

V gene TRBV4-3 combines with J gene TRBJ1-3; the D gene is possibly TRBD1 (5 bases). The CDR3 has 15 amino acids. The V gene's germline CDR1 is LGHNA and CDR2 YSLEER. V was clipped by 1 base and J by 2 bases, with 9 bases between them. Here the CDR3 reads CASSQAGGTGNTIYF. The CDR3 region has the DNA TGCGCCAGCAGCCAAGCGGGGGGGACTGGAAACACCATATATTTT.

This chain joins TRBV19 and TRBJ1-2, with D maybe TRBD1 (5 bases). Germline V gives CDR1 LNHDA, CDR2 SQIVND (reference sequence). This CDR3 is built from 13 residues. V lost 3 bases and J lost 7, with 12 bases in between. CDR3 sequence reads: CASSIGAPTGYTF. The CDR3 DNA follows: TGTGCCAGTAGTATTGGGGCTCCTACTGGCTACACCTTC.

The chain combines TRBV19 with TRBJ2-7; maybe TRBD1 (5 bases). The CDR3 runs to 13 residues. The ends were cut back, 3 bases at V and 5 bases at J, with 11 bases in the middle. Germline CDR1 LNHDA, CDR2 SQIVND (reference sequence). The CDR3 coding sequence is TGTGCCAGTAGTATCAGGGTTCCCCACGAGCAGTACTTC. Protein: CASSIRVPHEQYF.

This CDR3 reads CASSLEKGTEAFF. CDR3 sequence (DNA): TGTGCCAGCAGCTTAGAGAAGGGGACTGAAGCTTTCTTT. J is TRBJ1-1 and V is TRBV7-9, with TRBD1 as a possible D gene (5 bases). Germline V gene lookup returns CDR1 SEHNR and CDR2 FQNEAQ (reference sequence). V shed 1 base and J shed 5 bases, with 8 bases lying between them. CDR3 length equals 13 residues.

Remarks on this clone: One end of the junction does not line up with germline, which may come from a read error. The chain couples TRBV11-3 to TRBJ2-5; D possibly corresponds to TRBD2 (5 bases). The germline CDR1 and CDR2 sequences are SGHNT and YENEEA. The CDR3 totals 14 residues. The CDR3 is CASSLESGSETQYF. CDR3 DNA: TGTGCCAGCAGTTTAGAGTCGGGGTCCGAGACCCAGTACTTC.

This clone was detected only a few times. The gene calls are TRBV9 and TRBJ1-1; D gene ambiguous. Trimming cost V 0 bases and J 4 bases, with 13 bases left between them. The germline V gene encodes CDR1 SGDLS and CDR2 YYNGEE. The CDR3 contains 15 residues. CDR3 region: CASSVVPVYTTEAFF. The DNA of the CDR3 is TGTGCCAGCAGCGTAGTTCCAGTTTATACCACTGAAGCTTTCTTT.

The genes are TRBV6-4 and TRBJ2-1; TRBD2 matches 13 bases. This CDR3 contains 19 residues. The germline V gene has CDR1 MRHNA and CDR2 SNTAGT. After removal of 6 bases from V and 0 bases from J, the junction contained 11 bases not matched to a gene. CDR3: CASRRLAGGSRSSYNEQFF. The CDR3, as DNA: TGTGCCAGCAGGAGACTAGCGGGAGGTAGTCGCAGCTCCTACAATGAGCAGTTCTTC.

This chain connects TRBV4-2 to TRBJ1-4, with 8 nucleotides matching TRBD1. This CDR3 region has 18 residues. V lost 6 bases, J lost 6 bases, and 18 bases stayed unmatched. The germline V gene encodes CDR1 LGHNA and CDR2 YNFKEQ. This chain's CDR3 is CASRKSGTGFSPHEKLFF. The CDR3 region has the DNA TGTGCCAGCAGGAAGAGCGGGACAGGTTTTTCTCCTCATGAAAAACTGTTTTTT.